At least ten counts were recorded for the clone carrying this TCR beta chain. Its antigen remains unknown. Germline CDR1 PRHDT, CDR2 FYEKMQ (reference sequence). CDR3 length: 14 residues. The ends were cut back, 8 bases at V and 0 bases at J, with 11 bases in the middle. TCRdb reprocessed the reads via MiXCR and lists one record per CDR3 protein. Here the sample spans 480,000 or so distinct CDR3 sequences, approximately 10% being singletons. This sample is part of a study of T cell repertoires in cytomegalovirus infection. Study-wide context: A matching HLA type, together with CMV infection, was signaled by public TCR beta signatures.

General study results and limits: Of the TCR beta families, the public ones yielded a cumulative frequency that identified carriers of CMV plus the relevant HLA.

The chain combines TRBV13 with TRBJ1-3, with D unclear. The sequencing input was PBMCs. The TCR sequence derives from a human donor in good health (CMV status not recorded). Some clones in this sample may be carry-over from other donors' samples. The DNA for the CDR3 is TGTGCCAGCTGCTGGCCGAGCTCTGGAAACACCATATATTTT. This gives the protein CASCWPSSGNTIYF.